This TCR beta chain was sequenced during a study of blood T cells in healthy people across ages. A second PCR, run for roughly 7 to 11 cycles, used a sample-barcoded 5' primer plus a J-beta primer mix. One entry per CDR3 protein results from TCRdb running MiXCR on the 5' RACE reads. The profile shows more than 650,000 distinct CDR3 sequences, about a fifth of them singletons. Germline CDR1 is SNHLY and CDR2 is FYNNEI. Trimming left V 1 base short and J 4 bases short, with 5 bases between. The CDR3 spans 13 residues. This TCR derives from a man between 65 and 85 years old in good health. Sequencing was performed on blood. The chain uses TRBV2 and TRBJ2-1; D ambiguous. In DNA form, the CDR3 reads TGTGCCAGCAGTGAAGTGGAATACAATGAGCAGTTCTTC. It encodes CASSEVEYNEQFF.